This entry describes one TCR beta chain. Authors' methods: Quantification of nucleated cells was approximated via reference gene primer amplification. The assay was immunoSEQ multiplex PCR, and TCRdb's table has in-frame clones only and misses some. V, J and clone size are those of that table, while D and trimming were read from the DNA. The sample lists about 130,000 clones, about 83% occurring once. This CDR3 has 17 amino acids. V lost 5 bases to trimming and J lost 7 bases; unmatched junction nucleotides: 19. CDR1 is MDHEN and CDR2 is SYDVKM in the germline V gene. The data derive from a study of blood T cell repertoires in COVID-19.

This receptor was identified in a man aged 55 to 70 with acute or convalescent COVID-19. The chain has TRBV28 and TRBJ2-7; 8 bases map to TRBD2. Material: peripheral blood. The CDR3 protein is CASSPGYVSGNAGEQYF. The DNA of the CDR3 is TGTGCCAGCAGTCCCGGTTATGTTAGCGGGAATGCGGGGGAGCAGTACTTC.